These 30 T cell receptor beta chains share one sample of origin, sequenced in a study of T cells in Graves' hyperthyroidism and ophthalmopathy. The investigators amplified TCR beta CDR3 regions from RNA transcripts. HTBI primers were employed in a first-round RT-PCR of the TCR CDR3. One entry per CDR3 protein results from TCRdb running MiXCR on the multiplex PCR reads. The table lists approximately 870,000 distinct CDR3 sequences, 38% of them singletons. The sample taken for sequencing was blood. The receptors stem from a man aged 18 to 35 with Graves' hyperthyroidism.

The CDR3, as DNA: TGTGCCAGCAGTTACGGGGTGGTCACTGAAGCTTTCTTT. Its protein is CASSYGVVTEAFF. The V call is TRBV2, the J call TRBJ1-1; no definite D call. CDR1 SNHLY and CDR2 FYNNEI come from the germline V gene. V was shortened by 5 bases and J by 4 bases, with 11 bases between the two germline ends. The CDR3 spans 13 residues.

The table lists this clonotype with many counts. V gene TRBV29-1 combines with J gene TRBJ1-4; D call uncertain. In germline, CDR1 is SQVTM, CDR2 ANQGSEA. V was clipped by 4 bases and J by 7 bases, with 10 bases between them. This CDR3 has 12 residues. The CDR3 spells CSVVTIGEKLFF. The CDR3 DNA sequence: TGCAGCGTTGTAACGATTGGTGAAAAACTGTTTTTT. Full variable domain (rest looked up from reference TRBV29-1 and TRBJ1-4): SAVISQKPSRDICQRGTSLTIQCQVDSQVTMMFWYRQQPGQSLTLIATANQGSEATYESGFVIDKFPISRPNLTFSTLTVSNMSPEDSSIYLCSVVTIGEKLFFGSGTQLSVL.

This clonotype appeared many times. The chain recombines TRBV20-1 with TRBJ2-2; D ambiguous. Trimming removed 3 bases from V and 2 bases from J, with 7 bases in between. CDR3 size: 13 residues. Germline V gene sequence: CDR1 DFQATT, CDR2 SNEGSKA (reference sequence). CDR3 residues: CSARGLNTGELFF. CDR3 bases: TGCAGTGCTAGGGGTCTAAACACCGGGGAGCTGTTTTTT.

To note about this clonotype: This could be a read error, since a much larger clone is one nucleotide away. The chain combines TRBV2 with TRBJ2-5; 9 bases are shared with TRBD1. CDR1 and CDR2 from the germline V gene are SNHLY and FYNNEI. This CDR3 spans 16 amino acids. As DNA, the CDR3 is TGTGCCAGCGAGAACAGGGGGCCCGCGACCCAAGAGACCCGGTACTTC. This codes for CASENRGPATQETRYF.

This chain connects TRBV2 to TRBJ2-5; no definite D call. The V end was cut by 4 bases, the J end by 1 base, with 13 bases between. From germline, CDR1 is SNHLY and CDR2 FYNNEI. CDR3 size: 15 residues. The DNA for the CDR3 is TGTGCCAGCAGTGTTGGGCCCTACATCCAAGAGACCCAGTACTTC. Translated, it gives CASSVGPYIQETQYF.

V usage is TRBV5-5 and J usage is TRBJ2-2, with a possible D match to TRBD2 (5 bases). CDR3 length equals 17 residues. Germline CDR1 SGHKS, CDR2 YYEKEE (reference sequence). Trimming pared 0 bases from V and 1 base from J, leaving 13 bases between. The chain's CDR3 is CASSLGLTRENTGELFF. CDR3 in DNA: TGTGCCAGCAGCTTGGGATTAACACGGGAGAACACCGGGGAGCTGTTTTTT.

V usage is TRBV20-1 and J usage is TRBJ1-2, with a possible D match to TRBD1 (5 bases). The CDR3 has 11 residues. Germline lookup yields CDR1 DFQATT and CDR2 SNEGSKA (reference sequence). CDR3 in amino acids: CSPPQAYGYTF. The CDR3 coding sequence is TGCAGCCCTCCACAGGCTTATGGCTACACCTTC.

The gene calls are TRBV10-3 and TRBJ1-2; D ambiguous. The V and J ends lost 5 bases and 8 bases respectively, with 15 bases between them. In germline, CDR1 is ENHRY, CDR2 SYGVKD. The CDR3 has 13 amino acids. The CDR3 nucleotides read TGTGCCATCAGTTCCCTTCGATCAGAAGGCTACACCTTC. Translation gives CAISSLRSEGYTF.

In regard to this clonotype: The conserved final phenylalanine or tryptophan is absent from the CDR3, which likely points to a read error. The chain uses TRBV7-3 and TRBJ1-1, with D unclear. The germline CDR1 and CDR2 sequences are SGHTA and FQGTGA. Trimming took off 3 bases at V and 2 bases at J, with 7 bases between the two ends. CDR3 length: 13 amino acids. The CDR3 protein is CASSLEPNTEAFL. DNA of the CDR3: TGTGCCAGCAGCTTGGAACCTAACACTGAAGCTTTCCTT.

The chain recombines TRBV7-2 with TRBJ2-7; 7 bases are a match to TRBD2. The CDR3 covers 15 residues. Germline values: CDR1 SGHTA, CDR2 FQGNSA. J lost 0 bases, V lost 4 bases, and 6 bases had no gene match. CDR3 in amino acids: CASSSGGTPSYEQYF. The CDR3 nucleotides are TGTGCCAGCAGCTCGGGGGGAACCCCCTCCTACGAGCAGTACTTC. The variable domain in full, with the rest retrieved from reference TRBV7-2 and TRBJ2-7, is GAGVSQSPSNKVTEKGKDVELRCDPISGHTALYWYRQSLGQGLEFLIYFQGNSAPDKSGLPSDRFSAERTGGSVSTLTIQRTQQEDSAVYLCASSSGGTPSYEQYFGPGTRLTVT.

This clonotype was detected ten times or more. V and J are TRBV10-3 and TRBJ2-5; D gene ambiguous. V was pared by 6 bases and J by 2 bases, with 16 bases between. The CDR3 extends over 15 amino acids. Germline V gives CDR1 ENHRY, CDR2 SYGVKD. The CDR3 loop reads CAIRGSSTGQETQYF. The CDR3 DNA is TGTGCCATCAGGGGATCAAGCACCGGACAAGAGACCCAGTACTTC.

This clonotype showed up many times. The chain joins TRBV7-2 to TRBJ2-5, with 8 bases aligning to TRBD2. After removal of 5 bases from V and 5 bases from J, the junction contained 13 bases not matched to a gene. The CDR3 sequence is 16 residues long. Germline values: CDR1 SGHTA, CDR2 FQGNSA. The CDR3 DNA sequence: TGTGCCAGCAGCCGCATGACTAGCGAGGAGTTGGAGACCCAGTACTTC. Protein product: CASSRMTSEELETQYF.

This clonotype has at least ten counts. The rearrangement links TRBV2 to TRBJ1-1; D uncertain. Looked up from germline, CDR1 is SNHLY and CDR2 is FYNNEI. The ends were cut back, 1 base at V and 3 bases at J, with 12 bases in the middle. The CDR3 contains 15 residues. This chain's CDR3 is CASSEVGGRYTEAFF. For the CDR3, the DNA is TGTGCCAGCAGTGAAGTGGGCGGCAGATACACTGAAGCTTTCTTT. Full variable domain (rest looked up from reference TRBV2 and TRBJ1-1): EPEVTQTPSHQVTQMGQEVILRCVPISNHLYFYWYRQILGQKVEFLVSFYNNEISEKSEIFDDQFSVERPDGSNFTLKIRSTKLEDSAMYFCASSEVGGRYTEAFFGQGTRLTVV.

The rearrangement uses TRBV6-5 and TRBJ2-2; possibly TRBD2 for D (6 bases). V was trimmed by 7 bases and J by 6 bases, leaving 30 bases between them. CDR1 MNHEY and CDR2 SVGAGI come from the germline V gene. The CDR3 totals 19 residues. The CDR3 reads CASIFLITDYLNSAGELFF. The DNA of the CDR3 is TGTGCCAGCATTTTCCTCATCACGGACTATCTTAATTCCGCCGGGGAGCTGTTTTTT.

As concerns this clonotype: Being one base from a much bigger clone, this may be a read error. This chain connects TRBV2 to TRBJ1-5; D is unclear. The V and J ends lost 7 bases and 7 bases respectively, with 14 bases between them. The CDR3 is 13 amino acids. Looked up from germline, CDR1 is SNHLY and CDR2 is FYNNEI. The CDR3 protein is CASNKGGEQPQHF. The DNA for the CDR3 is TGTGCCAGCAATAAAGGTGGGGAACAGCCCCAGCATTTT.

This clonotype was recorded many times. The chain combines TRBV10-1 with TRBJ1-2; D is unresolved. This CDR3 has 13 residues. Trimming removed 2 bases at V and 7 bases at J, with 11 bases between. Germline V gene data show CDR1 as WNHNN and CDR2 as SYGVQD (reference sequence). The CDR3 sequence: CASSELGESGYTF. In DNA form, the CDR3 reads TGCGCCAGCAGTGAGCTGGGAGAGAGTGGCTACACCTTC.

The rearrangement uses TRBV19 and TRBJ1-5; TRBD1 might be the D (5 bases). The CDR3 runs 16 residues. V was clipped by 3 bases and J by 7 bases, with 19 bases between them. Germline loops: CDR1 LNHDA, CDR2 SQIVND (reference sequence). The CDR3 loop is CASSINFGRERQPQHF. In DNA form, the CDR3 reads TGTGCCAGTAGTATTAATTTCGGCAGGGAAAGACAGCCCCAGCATTTT.

In its sample, this clonotype was seen many times. The rearrangement joins TRBV7-8 to TRBJ1-1; possibly TRBD1 for D (5 bases). Germline V gives CDR1 SGHVS, CDR2 FQNEAQ. The CDR3 extends over 14 amino acids. The V end lost 5 bases, the J end lost 0 bases, and 10 bases lay between the germline ends. CDR3 loop: CASSRGGMNTEAFF. CDR3 DNA sequence: TGTGCCAGCAGCCGGGGGGGGATGAACACTGAAGCTTTCTTT.

This clonotype was seen many times. The chain employs TRBV7-4 and TRBJ1-2, with D hard to call. V gave up 8 bases and J gave up 3 bases, with 19 bases separating them. The CDR3 contains 15 residues. Germline-derived CDR1 and CDR2 are SGHVT and SQSDAQ. DNA for the CDR3: TGTGCCAGCGGCAGAGCCACCTCCCACTACTATGGCTACACCTTC. The encoded protein is CASGRATSHYYGYTF.

This clonotype showed up many times. This sequence joins TRBV10-3 and TRBJ1-2; D is unclear. The CDR3 length is 13 residues. Germline CDR1 is ENHRY and CDR2 is SYGVKD. V lost 4 bases and J lost 3, with 9 bases in between. The CDR3 loop is CAISADGDYGYTF. The CDR3 DNA reads TGTGCCATCAGTGCAGACGGCGACTATGGCTACACCTTC.

This clonotype has just a few counts. The chain combines TRBV20-1 with TRBJ2-5; TRBD2 is a possible D gene (6 bases). CDR3 length equals 13 residues. V lost 6 bases and J lost 4, with 15 bases in between. From germline, CDR1 is DFQATT and CDR2 SNEGSKA (reference sequence). The CDR3 reads CSATLTRAETQYF. In DNA, the CDR3 is TGCAGTGCGACCCTGACTAGAGCAGAGACCCAGTACTTC.

This clonotype came up a few times. The chain recombines TRBV20-1 with TRBJ2-2; the D call may be TRBD1 or TRBD2 (5 bases each). Germline values: CDR1 DFQATT, CDR2 SNEGSKA (reference sequence). The CDR3 is made up of 16 amino acids. V was trimmed by 0 bases and J by 1 base, leaving 12 bases between them. The CDR3 region has the DNA TGCAGTGCTAGAGATCGGGACCGCCTGAACACCGGGGAGCTGTTTTTT. As protein: CSARDRDRLNTGELFF.

The chain couples TRBV4-2 to TRBJ2-5, with 8 bases aligning to TRBD2. The junction had 17 bases not matched to a gene; V was cut back by 0 bases and J by 5 bases. CDR3 length: 19 residues. Germline CDR1 is LGHNA and CDR2 is YNFKEQ. The CDR3, as DNA: TGTGCCAGCAGCCAAGATCTTGGATTGGGCGGGAGGCCAGGGGAGACCCAGTACTTC. Protein: CASSQDLGLGGRPGETQYF.

The rearrangement uses TRBV25-1 and TRBJ2-2; D gene ambiguous. CDR1 is MGHDK, CDR2 SYGVNS, per germline. Trimming took off 7 bases at V and 2 bases at J, with 8 bases between the two ends. The CDR3 has 13 amino acids. Written as DNA, the CDR3 is TGTGCCAGCACCGGCTCAAACACCGGGGAGCTGTTTTTT. This translates into CASTGSNTGELFF.

The rearrangement links TRBV25-1 to TRBJ2-7, with 8 bases aligning to TRBD1. Germline V CDR1 and CDR2: MGHDK, SYGVNS. V trimming: 10 bases; J trimming: 3 bases; junction bases outside the gene matches: 11. CDR3 length: 14 amino acids. CDR3 residues: CATSSDRAYYEQYF. The CDR3 DNA sequence: TGTGCCACCAGCTCGGACAGGGCATACTACGAGCAGTACTTC.

This clonotype was found a few times. At one of its ends the junction is not consistent with the germline gene, which may arise from a read error. The chain couples TRBV10-3 to TRBJ2-7; D gene uncertain. Germline V gene lookup returns CDR1 ENHRY and CDR2 SYGVKD. The CDR3 totals 15 residues. The CDR3 sequence is CASSQGQLGLREQYF. CDR3 nucleotides: TGTGCCAGCAGTCAAGGGCAGCTCGGTTTACGGGAGCAGTACTTC.

In this sample, this clonotype turned up many times. V and J are TRBV20-1 and TRBJ2-5; 7 positions match TRBD2. With V trimmed by 2 bases and J by 2 bases, 2 bases remained unmatched. CDR3 size: 13 residues. Looked up from germline, CDR1 is DFQATT and CDR2 is SNEGSKA (reference sequence). The CDR3 reads CSARPGLQETQYF. The CDR3 DNA sequence: TGCAGTGCTAGACCGGGACTACAAGAGACCCAGTACTTC.

This clonotype was observed at least ten times. The chain uses TRBV29-1 and TRBJ2-7; 9 positions agree with TRBD1. CDR3 size: 14 residues. Germline CDR1 and CDR2: SQVTM and ANQGSEA. V lost 6 bases to trimming and J lost 7 bases; unmatched junction nucleotides: 13. CDR3 coding DNA: TGCAGCGTGGGTACCGGGACAGGGTCGAGAGAGCAGTACTTC. This sequence encodes CSVGTGTGSREQYF.

Only a few counts were recorded for this clonotype. The chain employs TRBV20-1 and TRBJ2-5; TRBD1 matches 9 bases. Germline V CDR1 and CDR2: DFQATT, SNEGSKA (reference sequence). The CDR3 has 15 amino acids. Trimming cost V 5 bases and J 5 bases; bases outside gene matches: 12. The CDR3: CSALEDRGLGETQYF. CDR3 bases: TGCAGTGCTTTAGAAGACAGGGGGTTGGGGGAGACCCAGTACTTC.

The V gene is TRBV6-1, the J gene TRBJ1-1; D may be TRBD1 (5 bases). The V end lost 7 bases, the J end lost 1 base, and 13 bases lay between the germline ends. CDR1 MNHNS and CDR2 SASEGT come from the germline V gene. CDR3 length: 14 amino acids. Here the CDR3 DNA reads TGTGCCAGCATCCCCGGGACGGAGAACACTGAAGCTTTCTTT. Its translation: CASIPGTENTEAFF.